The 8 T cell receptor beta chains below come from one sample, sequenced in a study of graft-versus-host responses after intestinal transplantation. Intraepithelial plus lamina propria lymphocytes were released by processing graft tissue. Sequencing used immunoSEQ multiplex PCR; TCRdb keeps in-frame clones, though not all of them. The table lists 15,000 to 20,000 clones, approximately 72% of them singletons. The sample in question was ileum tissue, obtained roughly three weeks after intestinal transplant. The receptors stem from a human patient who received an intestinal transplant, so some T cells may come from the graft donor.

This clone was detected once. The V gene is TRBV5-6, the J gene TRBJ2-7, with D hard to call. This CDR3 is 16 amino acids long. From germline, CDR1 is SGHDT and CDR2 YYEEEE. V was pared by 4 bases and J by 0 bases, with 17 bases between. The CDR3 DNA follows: TGTGCCAGCAGCCACGCTGCGTCGATCTACTCCTACGAGCAGTACTTC. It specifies CASSHAASIYSYEQYF.

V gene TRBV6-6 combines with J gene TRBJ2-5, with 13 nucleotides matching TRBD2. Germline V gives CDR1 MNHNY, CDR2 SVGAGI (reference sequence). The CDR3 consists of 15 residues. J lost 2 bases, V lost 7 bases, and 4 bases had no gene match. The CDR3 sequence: CASNRLAGGQETQYF. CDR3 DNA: TGTGCCAGCAACAGACTAGCGGGGGGACAAGAGACCCAGTACTTC.

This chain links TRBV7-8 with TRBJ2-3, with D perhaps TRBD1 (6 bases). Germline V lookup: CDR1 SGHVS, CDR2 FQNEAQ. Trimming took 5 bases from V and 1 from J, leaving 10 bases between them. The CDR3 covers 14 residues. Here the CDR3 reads CASSTRTGTDTQYF. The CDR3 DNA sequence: TGTGCCAGCAGCACGCGGACAGGCACAGATACGCAGTATTTT.

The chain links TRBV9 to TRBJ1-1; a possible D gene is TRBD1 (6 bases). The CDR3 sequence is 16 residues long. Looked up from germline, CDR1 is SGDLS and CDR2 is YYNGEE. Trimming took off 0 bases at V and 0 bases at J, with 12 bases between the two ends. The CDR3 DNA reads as TGTGCCAGCAGCGTAGGGGGGGGGCTTATGAACACTGAAGCTTTCTTT. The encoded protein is CASSVGGGLMNTEAFF.

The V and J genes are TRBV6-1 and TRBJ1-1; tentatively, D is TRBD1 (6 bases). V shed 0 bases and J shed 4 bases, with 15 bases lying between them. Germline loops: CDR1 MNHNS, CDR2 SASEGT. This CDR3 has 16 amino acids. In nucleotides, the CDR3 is TGTGCCAGCAGTGAAGCGTTCTTACAGGGTACCACTGAAGCTTTCTTT. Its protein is CASSEAFLQGTTEAFF.

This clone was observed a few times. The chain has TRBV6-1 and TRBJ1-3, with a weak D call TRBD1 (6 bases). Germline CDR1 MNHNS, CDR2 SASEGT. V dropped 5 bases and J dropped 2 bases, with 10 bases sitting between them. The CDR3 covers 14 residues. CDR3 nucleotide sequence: TGTGCCAGCAGTCGACAGGCTGCTGGAAACACCATATATTTT. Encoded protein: CASSRQAAGNTIYF.

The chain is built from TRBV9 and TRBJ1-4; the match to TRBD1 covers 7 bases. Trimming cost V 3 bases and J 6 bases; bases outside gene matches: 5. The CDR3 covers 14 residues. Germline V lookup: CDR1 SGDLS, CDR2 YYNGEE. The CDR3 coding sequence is TGTGCCAGCAGCGACGGCGACAGGGATGAAAAACTGTTTTTT. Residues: CASSDGDRDEKLFF.

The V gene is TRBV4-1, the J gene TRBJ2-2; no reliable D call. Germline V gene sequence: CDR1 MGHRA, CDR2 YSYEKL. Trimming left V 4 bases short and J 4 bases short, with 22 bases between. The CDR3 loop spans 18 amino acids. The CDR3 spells CASSRWRFTLQGTGELFF. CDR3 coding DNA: TGCGCCAGCAGCCGATGGAGATTTACCCTCCAAGGCACCGGGGAGCTGTTTTTT.